This TCR beta chain is drawn from a study of OX40 agonist ivuxolimab in advanced cancers. Study outcomes and limitations: Relative to CD4+, CD8+ T cells held more expanded clones on average.

Profiling relied on immunoSEQ multiplex PCR, and the TCRdb table lists in-frame clones only, not all of them. Seen here are some 60,000 clones, about 90% observed once, and the top ten hold 11% to 15%. Worth noting for this clone: The antigen is not known.

This CDR3 has 16 residues. Trimming shortened V by 6 bases and J by 7 bases, and 22 bases separated the two germline ends. CDR1 is LNHDA, CDR2 SQIVND, per germline (reference sequence). This chain uses TRBV19 with TRBJ2-1, with a possible D match to TRBD2 (6 bases). The sample consisted of CD4+ or CD8+ T cells sorted from blood, taken in a trial of the OX40 agonist ivuxolimab. The clonotype comes from an adult with an advanced solid tumor such as melanoma, head and neck, liver or kidney cancer. The CDR3 loop reads CASSSRGGPFGNEQFF. CDR3 in DNA: TGTGCCAGTAGCTCCCGAGGAGGGCCGTTCGGAAATGAGCAGTTCTTC. Full variable domain (missing parts from reference TRBV19 and TRBJ2-1): DGGITQSPKYLFRKEGQNVTLSCEQNLNHDAMYWYRQDPGQGLRLIYYSQIVNDFQKGDIAEGYSVSREKKESFPLTVTSAQKNPTAFYLCASSSRGGPFGNEQFFGPGTRLTVL.